The clone carrying this T cell receptor (beta chain) was counted many times. These data are taken from a study of T cells in Graves' hyperthyroidism and ophthalmopathy. Study at large: At initial diagnosis, before any treatment had begun, peripheral blood was obtained.

Absence of ophthalmopathy progression within 18 months defined stable Graves' hyperthyroidism. A patient was excluded if there was uncontrolled infection, other autoimmune disease, pregnancy or lactation. The TCR beta CDR3 regions underwent amplification using RNA transcripts as the source. First-round RT-PCR with HTBI primers amplified the TCR CDR3 region. Each CDR3 protein is one row after TCRdb ran MiXCR on the multiplex PCR reads. Of about 350,000 distinct CDR3 sequences in the sample, about 15% were seen once. Sequencing was done on a sample of blood. This receptor was taken from a woman aged 25 to 39 with Graves' hyperthyroidism.

The CDR3, as DNA: TGTGCCAGCAGGCGGGACAGGGGATTCGAGCAGTACTTC. Its protein product is CASRRDRGFEQYF. The chain is built from TRBV6-1 and TRBJ2-7, with TRBD1 identical over 10 bases. From germline, CDR1 is MNHNS and CDR2 SASEGT. After removal of 6 bases from V and 6 bases from J, the junction contained 5 bases not matched to a gene. The CDR3 contains 13 residues.